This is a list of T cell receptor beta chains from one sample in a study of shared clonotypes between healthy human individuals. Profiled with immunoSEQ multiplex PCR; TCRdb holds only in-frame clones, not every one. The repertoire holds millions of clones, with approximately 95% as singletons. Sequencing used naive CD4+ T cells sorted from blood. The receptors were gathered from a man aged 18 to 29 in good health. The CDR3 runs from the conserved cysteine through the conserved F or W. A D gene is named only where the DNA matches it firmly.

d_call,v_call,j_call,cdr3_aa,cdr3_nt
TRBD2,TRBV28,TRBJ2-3,CASRPGRGGHYF,TGTGCCAGCAGACCTGGGCGGGGGGGACACTATTTT
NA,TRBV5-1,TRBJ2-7,CASSSEGPYEQYF,TGCGCCAGCAGCTCGGAGGGACCCTACGAGCAGTACTTC
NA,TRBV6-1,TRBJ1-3,CASSEHHRRNTIYF,TGTGCCAGCAGTGAACATCACAGGAGAAACACCATATATTTT
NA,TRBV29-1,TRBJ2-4,CSVEEEGRENIQYF,TGCAGCGTTGAAGAAGAAGGCAGGGAAAACATTCAGTACTTC
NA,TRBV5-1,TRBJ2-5,CASSFGGGETQYF,TGCGCCAGCAGCTTCGGGGGAGGAGAGACCCAGTACTTC
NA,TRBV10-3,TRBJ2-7,CAISAGPTSSYEQYF,TGTGCCATCAGTGCCGGACCGACGAGCTCCTACGAGCAGTACTTC
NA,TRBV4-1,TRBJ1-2,CASSQDRVGGYTF,TGCGCCAGCAGCCAAGACAGGGTAGGCGGCTACACCTTC
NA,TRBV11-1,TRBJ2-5,CASSFEDFGTQYF,TGTGCCAGCAGCTTTGAGGATTTTGGGACCCAGTACTTC
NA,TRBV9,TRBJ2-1,CASSVGLDEQFF,TGTGCCAGCAGCGTAGGTCTAGATGAGCAGTTCTTC
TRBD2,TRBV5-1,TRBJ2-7,CASSLGQLAGGPYEQYF,TGCGCCAGCAGCTTGGGGCAACTAGCGGGAGGTCCCTACGAGCAGTACTTC
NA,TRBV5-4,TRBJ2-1,CASGLGGLNNEQFF,TGTGCCAGCGGGCTGGGAGGACTCAACAATGAGCAGTTCTTC